This T cell receptor (beta chain) was identified during a study of T cell repertoires in cytomegalovirus infection. Note on this clonotype: Its target is not known.

One entry per CDR3 protein, called by TCRdb with MiXCR from the reads. The data show approximately 730,000 distinct CDR3 sequences, 25% to 35% seen once. The input for sequencing was cultured CD8+ T cells from PBMCs, taken from culture after CMV antigen stimulation. The receptor was isolated from a human donor in good health (CMV status not recorded). Some clones in this sample may be carry-over from other donors' samples.

CDR3 in DNA: TGTGCCAGCAGTTTCCTGAGACAGGGGGTCGGGGAGCTGTTTTTT. It translates to CASSFLRQGVGELFF. The rearrangement links TRBV6-1 to TRBJ2-2, with 9 bases lining up with TRBD1. Germline CDR1 reads MNHNS; CDR2 reads SASEGT. The CDR3 length is 15 residues. V shed 5 bases, J shed 7 bases, and the junction held 8 bases outside the gene matches.